This paragraph covers one T cell receptor beta chain sequence. Its cognate antigen is unknown. The V gene end was trimmed by 8 bases and the J gene end by 2 bases; junction bases not matched to a gene: 8. This CDR3 has 15 residues. Germline CDR1 is SNHLY and CDR2 is FYNNEI. The entry originates in a study of shared clonotypes between healthy human individuals. Study background: In total, the donors were two women and a few men aged 18 to 49. Study-level results: Investigators collected only blood, and repertoires in tissues likely differ. Non-shared clonotypes had lower generation probabilities than clonotypes shared by all four sorted-subset donors.

Only in-frame clones appear in the TCRdb table, and some are missing; sequencing was by immunoSEQ multiplex PCR. The table records a few million clones, 93% of them present only once. This sequence was found in a man aged 18 to 30 in good health. Some clones in this sample may be carry-over from other donors' samples. J is TRBJ1-5 and V is TRBV2, with 8 bases lining up with TRBD1. The sequencing input was naive CD4+ T cells from PBMCs. The subset is: CD45RA+ positively selected. The CDR3 nucleotides are TGTGCCAGCGGCAAGGAGACAGGGGGCAATCAGCCCCAGCATTTT. It yields the protein CASGKETGGNQPQHF.